This T cell receptor (beta chain) derives from a study of blood T cell repertoires in COVID-19. Study information: The analysed material was cDNA or gDNA that came from T cells, B-cell-depleted T cells, or PBMCs.

Germline loops: CDR1 LNHDA, CDR2 SQIVND (reference sequence). This CDR3 spans 13 amino acids. V lost 0 bases, J lost 8 bases, and 10 bases lay in between. In the authors' methods: Amplification of reference gene primers was used by the study to estimate nucleated cell counts. Sequencing used immunoSEQ multiplex PCR; TCRdb keeps in-frame clones, though not all of them. That table supplies the V and J calls and clone size; D and trimming were determined from the DNA. The data show some 270,000 clones, roughly nine tenths seen once. Sequenced sample: peripheral blood. This receptor was identified in a man aged 45-65 years with acute or convalescent COVID-19. The chain couples TRBV19 to TRBJ1-1; tentatively, D is TRBD1 (5 bases). CDR3 in DNA: TGTGCCAGTAGTATAGATCATCGACAGGAAGCTTTCTTT. This gives the protein CASSIDHRQEAFF.